These 22 T cell receptor beta chains were sequenced from one sample in a study of shared clonotypes between healthy human individuals. The data were produced by immunoSEQ multiplex PCR, yet TCRdb's version contains in-frame clones alone and is incomplete. This sample yields about half a million clones, of which about 76% are seen a single time; roughly an eighth belongs to the top ten. Sequenced material: PBMCs. Source of these receptors: a woman between 35 and 50 years old in good health. Some clones in this sample may be carry-over from other donors' samples.

CDR3 amino acids: CASSRRDSYNEQFF. The DNA for the CDR3 is TGCGCCAGCAGTAGGAGGGACTCCTACAATGAGCAGTTCTTC. The chain employs TRBV10-1 and TRBJ2-1, with a tentative D call TRBD2 (6 bases). Germline CDR1 and CDR2: WNHNN and SYGVQD (reference sequence). CDR3 length equals 14 residues. V was clipped by 5 bases and J by 0 bases, with 8 bases between them.

The genes are TRBV30 and TRBJ1-1; D not resolved. CDR3 length equals 14 residues. V shed 3 bases and J shed 2 bases, with 13 bases lying between them. The germline V gene encodes CDR1 GTSNPN and CDR2 SVGIG (reference sequence). CDR3: CAWSPPPINTEAFF. CDR3 sequence (DNA): TGTGCCTGGAGCCCACCCCCAATTAACACTGAAGCTTTCTTT. Full variable domain (missing parts from reference TRBV30 and TRBJ1-1): SQTIHQWPATLVQPVGSPLSLECTVEGTSNPNLYWYRQAAGRGLQLLFYSVGIGQISSEVPQNLSASRPQDRQFILSSKKLLLSDSGFYLCAWSPPPINTEAFFGQGTRLTVV.

At least ten counts were recorded for this clone. V gene TRBV2 combines with J gene TRBJ2-7; 11 bases match TRBD1. Germline V gene data show CDR1 as SNHLY and CDR2 as FYNNEI. CDR3 length: 14 amino acids. V lost 6 bases and J lost 2; bases outside the gene matches: 3. CDR3 region: CASSRDRGAYEQYF. CDR3 nucleotide sequence: TGTGCCAGCAGCAGGGACAGGGGGGCCTACGAGCAGTACTTC.

This chain connects TRBV6-6 to TRBJ2-3, with TRBD1 matching over 9 bases. The V gene end was trimmed by 4 bases and the J gene end by 6 bases; junction bases not matched to a gene: 11. CDR3 length: 16 amino acids. CDR1 is MNHNY and CDR2 is SVGAGI in the germline V gene (reference sequence). CDR3 sequence reads: CASSLTGGASLDTQYF. Here the CDR3 DNA reads TGTGCCAGCAGTTTAACAGGGGGCGCATCTTTGGATACGCAGTATTTT.

The gene calls are TRBV29-1 and TRBJ1-2; no firm D call. The germline gives CDR1 SQVTM, CDR2 ANQGSEA. CDR3 size: 13 residues. Trimming took off 1 base at V and 1 base at J, with 7 bases between the two ends. The CDR3 loop reads CSVEVVVNYGYTF. CDR3 coding DNA: TGCAGCGTTGAAGTGGTCGTTAACTATGGCTACACCTTC.

This clone appeared a few times. V and J are TRBV5-4 and TRBJ2-3, with D perhaps TRBD2 (6 bases). V was shortened by 3 bases and J by 9 bases, with 17 bases between the two germline ends. The CDR3 extends over 14 amino acids. The V gene's germline CDR1 is SGHNT and CDR2 YYREEE (reference sequence). CDR3 nucleotide sequence: TGTGCCAGCAGCTCGACGGGGGTGGTTGAGACGCAGTATTTT. This encodes CASSSTGVVETQYF.

V is TRBV2 and J is TRBJ2-1; 7 bases map to TRBD1. V shed 6 bases and J 14 bases; nucleotides not matched to a gene: 10. The CDR3 has 12 amino acids. Per the germline V gene, CDR1 is SNHLY and CDR2 is FYNNEI. The CDR3 protein is CASRKLLTGKFF. CDR3 in DNA: TGTGCCAGCAGGAAACTCCTGACAGGGAAGTTCTTC. The variable domain in full, with the rest retrieved from reference TRBV2 and TRBJ2-1, is EPEVTQTPSHQVTQMGQEVILRCVPISNHLYFYWYRQILGQKVEFLVSFYNNEISEKSEIFDDQFSVERPDGSNFTLKIRSTKLEDSAMYFCASRKLLTGKFFGPGTRLTVL.

The CDR3 sequence: CASSRLGTHTEAFF. Written as DNA, the CDR3 is TGTGCCAGTAGTAGGTTGGGTACTCACACTGAAGCTTTCTTT. The gene calls are TRBV19 and TRBJ1-1; D gene unclear. V shed 4 bases and J shed 3 bases, with 12 bases lying between them. The CDR3 is 14 amino acids. Germline V CDR1 and CDR2: LNHDA, SQIVND (reference sequence). The full variable domain, in which reference TRBV19 and TRBJ1-1 provide the parts outside the CDR3, is DGGITQSPKYLFRKEGQNVTLSCEQNLNHDAMYWYRQDPGQGLRLIYYSQIVNDFQKGDIAEGYSVSREKKESFPLTVTSAQKNPTAFYLCASSRLGTHTEAFFGQGTRLTVV.

This clone was seen only once. The genes are TRBV7-2 and TRBJ2-2; 7 positions match TRBD2. The germline V gene encodes CDR1 SGHTA and CDR2 FQGNSA. The CDR3 runs to 14 residues. Germline trimming cut 5 bases from V and 5 bases from J; bases unmatched to any gene: 5. In nucleotides, the CDR3 is TGTGCCAGCAGCCCTTGGACTAGGACCGGGGAGCTGTTTTTT. Amino acid sequence: CASSPWTRTGELFF.

This sequence joins TRBV28 and TRBJ2-6, with D unclear. The germline CDR1 and CDR2 sequences are MDHEN and SYDVKM. Deletions cut 3 bases from V and 0 bases from J, with 6 bases between. The CDR3 length is 15 residues. The CDR3 DNA reads TGTGCCAGCAGTTTCAGGACCTCTGGGGCCAACGTCCTGACTTTC. Translated, it gives CASSFRTSGANVLTF.

This clone was seen a handful of times. The CDR3 reads CASSLRPFGQGPYEQYF. The DNA of the CDR3 is TGTGCCAGCAGTTTGAGGCCCTTCGGACAGGGCCCCTACGAGCAGTACTTC. The V gene is TRBV27, the J gene TRBJ2-7, with TRBD1 matching over 8 bases. V trimming: 3 bases; J trimming: 2 bases; junction bases outside the gene matches: 12. The CDR3 is 17 amino acids. The V gene's germline CDR1 is MNHEY and CDR2 SMNVEV (reference sequence).

The chain combines TRBV5-1 with TRBJ2-3, with D perhaps matching TRBD2 (7 bases). V lost 4 bases and J lost 2, with 17 bases in between. The V gene's germline CDR1 is SGHRS and CDR2 YFSETQ. This CDR3 has 16 residues. The CDR3 DNA reads TGCGCCAGCAGCCCGGGGAGGGGGGCGTACACAGATACGCAGTATTTT. Amino acid sequence: CASSPGRGAYTDTQYF.

This clone was observed a single time. V and J are TRBV11-2 and TRBJ2-5, with D possibly being TRBD2 (6 bases). This CDR3 contains 15 residues. Germline-derived CDR1 and CDR2 are SGHAT and FQNNGV. The germline V and J ends were trimmed by 0 bases and 7 bases, with 15 bases remaining between them. The DNA of the CDR3 is TGTGCCAGCAGCTTAGAATTCGGGGGAGGTGCGACCCAGTACTTC. It specifies CASSLEFGGGATQYF.

The genes are TRBV10-3 and TRBJ2-7; 13 nucleotides line up with TRBD2. CDR1 is ENHRY and CDR2 is SYGVKD in the germline V gene. The V segment lost 4 bases and the J segment 7 bases; nucleotides outside the gene matches: 7. The CDR3 sequence is 15 residues long. CDR3 region: CAISGGLAGAEEQYF. The CDR3 DNA reads TGTGCCATCAGTGGAGGACTAGCGGGAGCGGAGGAGCAGTACTTC.

The chain uses TRBV5-4 and TRBJ2-7, with TRBD2 matching 8 bases. The germline V gene encodes CDR1 SGHNT and CDR2 YYREEE (reference sequence). This CDR3 contains 19 residues. Trimming removed 4 bases from V and 7 bases from J; junction bases left unmatched: 25. The CDR3, as DNA: TGTGCCAGCAGCCACCGGGAGGGGAAAGCTAGCGGACACTACGGGGAGCAGTACTTC. It yields the protein CASSHREGKASGHYGEQYF.

The chain joins TRBV27 to TRBJ2-1, with 8 bases matching TRBD2. The CDR3 has 14 amino acids. Germline assignment: CDR1 MNHEY and CDR2 SMNVEV (reference sequence). With V trimmed by 2 bases and J by 5 bases, 2 bases remained unmatched. The CDR3 region has the DNA TGTGCCAGCAGTTTAGGGACTAGGGACAATGAGCAGTTCTTC. It codes for CASSLGTRDNEQFF.

This chain connects TRBV5-6 to TRBJ2-2; 7 nucleotides align to TRBD1. This CDR3 is 16 amino acids long. J was trimmed by 3 bases and V by 3 bases; bases with no gene match: 8. CDR1 and CDR2 from the germline V gene are SGHDT and YYEEEE. The CDR3 DNA is TGTGCCAGCAGCTCAGCCATGACAGGGCACACCGGGGAGCTGTTTTTT. The encoded protein is CASSSAMTGHTGELFF.

The rearrangement uses TRBV5-5 and TRBJ2-1; 7 bases fit TRBD1. The CDR3 runs to 15 residues. V shed 5 bases and J 9 bases; nucleotides not matched to a gene: 14. Germline V gene data show CDR1 as SGHKS and CDR2 as YYEKEE (reference sequence). Here the CDR3 reads CASSLGQVPGSEQFF. The CDR3, as DNA: TGTGCCAGCAGTTTAGGACAGGTCCCTGGGAGTGAGCAGTTCTTC.

The chain has TRBV18 and TRBJ2-2; TRBD1 is a possible D gene (6 bases). This CDR3 is 17 amino acids long. V was shortened by 6 bases and J by 4 bases, with 21 bases between the two germline ends. Germline CDR1 is KGHSH and CDR2 is LQKENI. CDR3 region: CASSQQQGGFSTGELFF. The CDR3 coding sequence is TGTGCCAGCTCGCAACAACAGGGCGGATTTAGCACCGGGGAGCTGTTTTTT.

The V and J genes are TRBV28 and TRBJ2-7; 7 bases are a match to TRBD1. J lost 2 bases, V lost 6 bases, and 7 bases had no gene match. Per the germline V gene, CDR1 is MDHEN and CDR2 is SYDVKM. The CDR3 runs to 14 residues. CDR3 nucleotides: TGTGCCAGCAGCTTCCGGGACAGACCCTACGAGCAGTACTTC. This codes for CASSFRDRPYEQYF.

The J gene is TRBJ1-1, the V gene TRBV6-5; 8 nucleotides align to TRBD1. The CDR3 consists of 11 residues. The germline V gene encodes CDR1 MNHEY and CDR2 SVGAGI. The trim removed 7 bases at V and 12 bases at J, leaving 7 bases unmatched. Here the CDR3 reads CASMAQGATFF. The DNA of the CDR3 is TGTGCCAGCATGGCCCAGGGGGCAACTTTCTTT.

The gene calls are TRBV10-3 and TRBJ2-1; TRBD2 might be the D (6 bases). V dropped 1 base and J dropped 0 bases, with 7 bases sitting between them. Germline CDR1 and CDR2: ENHRY and SYGVKD. CDR3 length equals 15 residues. In DNA, the CDR3 is TGTGCCATCAGTGAGTGGGAGGCCTCCTACAATGAGCAGTTCTTC. Its protein is CAISEWEASYNEQFF.